These 18 T cell receptor beta chains were all obtained from the same sample, sequenced in a study of blood T cell repertoires in COVID-19. Assay: immunoSEQ multiplex PCR; the TCRdb copy retains only in-frame clones and omits some. The repertoire holds a few hundred thousand clones, with about 86% as singletons. Sequences were obtained from PBMCs or T cells enriched from blood (not recorded which). These receptors originate from a woman in her forties or fifties who had recovered from COVID-19.

This clone was seen just once. The rearrangement uses TRBV10-2 and TRBJ1-1; D possibly corresponds to TRBD1 (6 bases). Germline CDR1 and CDR2: WSHSY and SAAADI. The germline V and J ends were trimmed by 6 bases and 1 base, with 15 bases remaining between them. The CDR3 covers 15 residues. The CDR3 protein is CASRGEQGANTEAFF. The CDR3 coding sequence is TGCGCCAGCAGAGGAGAACAGGGCGCGAACACTGAAGCTTTCTTT.

The chain joins TRBV6-2 or TRBV6-3 to TRBJ1-5; D ambiguous. V lost 4 bases and J 2 bases, leaving 27 bases between the germline ends. The CDR3 sequence is 20 residues long. CDR1 and CDR2 (germline): MNHEY, SVGEGT. CDR3 loop: CASSWSLTPGLLPGNQPQHF. The CDR3 bases are TGTGCCAGCAGTTGGTCCTTAACGCCGGGTCTCTTGCCGGGCAATCAGCCCCAGCATTTT.

The J gene is TRBJ2-5, the V gene TRBV2, with 7 bases that match TRBD1. Trimming cost V 4 bases and J 4 bases; bases outside gene matches: 6. The CDR3 length is 14 residues. Germline CDR1 is SNHLY and CDR2 is FYNNEI. The CDR3 is CASSGQGYRETQYF. In nucleotides, the CDR3 is TGTGCCAGCAGTGGACAGGGATATCGAGAGACCCAGTACTTC.

This clone was recorded a few times. V gene TRBV28 combines with J gene TRBJ1-5; D is uncertain. CDR3 size: 13 residues. Germline V gene sequence: CDR1 MDHEN, CDR2 SYDVKM. V shed 3 bases and J shed 5 bases, with 8 bases lying between them. The CDR3 DNA follows: TGTGCCAGCAGTTTTCCGGGGTATCAGCCCCAGCATTTT. This sequence encodes CASSFPGYQPQHF.

The J gene is TRBJ1-2, the V gene TRBV16; 11 bases map to TRBD1. This CDR3 comprises 15 residues. The J segment lost 8 bases and the V segment lost 4 bases, leaving 9 bases of the junction unmatched. Germline CDR1 KGHSY, CDR2 FQNENV. The CDR3 region has the DNA TGTGCCAGCAGCCCATCCCCGGGACAGGGGGGCGGCTACACCTTC. Translated: CASSPSPGQGGGYTF.

V and J are TRBV5-8 and TRBJ1-2; 7 nucleotides line up with TRBD1. This CDR3 has 18 amino acids. Germline-derived CDR1 and CDR2 are SGHTS and YDEGEE. Trimming took 0 bases from V and 3 from J; bases not matched to a gene: 14. The CDR3 sequence is CASSLVAWDRYLDYGYTF. The CDR3 nucleotides are TGTGCCAGCAGCTTGGTAGCGTGGGACAGATATTTGGACTATGGCTACACCTTC.

V is TRBV6-5 and J is TRBJ2-1, with 12 nucleotides matching TRBD2. Per germline, CDR1 MNHEY and CDR2 SVGAGI. This CDR3 is built from 14 residues. V gave up 7 bases and J gave up 15 bases; unmatched junction bases: 13. The CDR3: CASIMTSGGLPLFF. CDR3 coding DNA: TGTGCCAGCATTATGACTAGCGGGGGCCTCCCCCTGTTCTTC.

This clone occurred once. V usage is TRBV5-1 and J usage is TRBJ2-2, with 9 nucleotides matching TRBD1. Unmatched junction bases numbered 8, after V lost 2 bases and J lost 6 bases. Germline values: CDR1 SGHRS, CDR2 YFSETQ. The CDR3 runs to 16 residues. CDR3 nucleotides: TGCGCCAGCAGCTTAACCGGGACAGGGACGGCCGGGGAGCTGTTTTTT. Translation: CASSLTGTGTAGELFF.

The genes are TRBV4-3 and TRBJ1-3; D might be TRBD1 (5 bases). The CDR3 has 14 amino acids. Germline CDR1 reads LGHNA; CDR2 reads YSLEER. Trimming took 1 base from V and 2 from J, leaving 6 bases between them. Here the CDR3 DNA reads TGCGCCAGCAGCCAAGTAGGGGCTGGAAACACCATATATTTT. This sequence encodes CASSQVGAGNTIYF.

This clone was detected once. CDR3 nucleotide sequence: TGCAGCGCCTGGGAGTGGGGGGATACTGAAGCTTTCTTT. Translation: CSAWEWGDTEAFF. This chain joins TRBV29-1 and TRBJ1-1; D perhaps matches TRBD1 (5 bases). Trimming removed 7 bases from V and 5 bases from J, with 17 bases in between. The CDR3 sequence is 13 residues long. CDR1 and CDR2 (germline): SQVTM, ANQGSEA.

The table lists this clone with a count of one. This chain links TRBV11-1 with TRBJ2-1, with TRBD2 matching 11 bases. V shed 6 bases, J shed 5 bases, and the junction held 6 bases outside the gene matches. Germline CDR1 SGHAT, CDR2 FQDESV (reference sequence). The CDR3 loop spans 15 amino acids. This chain's CDR3 is CASSLAGGGNNEQFF. The CDR3 DNA reads as TGTGCCAGCAGTCTAGCGGGGGGAGGGAACAATGAGCAGTTCTTC.

The genes are TRBV5-1 and TRBJ2-7; TRBD1 aligns across 8 bases. The V gene's germline CDR1 is SGHRS and CDR2 YFSETQ. This CDR3 contains 15 residues. V was clipped by 4 bases and J by 3 bases; unmatched bases: 9. CDR3 region: CASSDRTGSYYEQYF. For the CDR3, the DNA is TGCGCCAGCAGCGACCGGACAGGGTCGTACTACGAGCAGTACTTC. Looking up the rest from reference TRBV5-1 and TRBJ2-7 gives the full variable domain: KAGVTQTPRYLIKTRGQQVTLSCSPISGHRSVSWYQQTPGQGLQFLFEYFSETQRNKGNFPGRFSGRQFSNSRSEMNVSTLELGDSALYLCASSDRTGSYYEQYFGPGTRLTVT.

This clone was picked up a small number of times. This chain connects TRBV5-4 to TRBJ1-4, with D perhaps TRBD1 (5 bases). V was pared by 1 base and J by 6 bases, with 16 bases between. Germline V gene lookup returns CDR1 SGHNT and CDR2 YYREEE (reference sequence). The CDR3 runs 16 residues. As DNA, the CDR3 is TGTGCCAGCAGCTTGTGGGCAGGGAGCGGGCATGAAAAACTGTTTTTT. Translation: CASSLWAGSGHEKLFF.

This chain uses TRBV5-4 with TRBJ1-2, with 7 bases matching TRBD1. The length of the CDR3 is 15 residues. J gave up 1 base and V 5 bases, and 8 bases lay outside the gene matches. Germline V gives CDR1 SGHNT, CDR2 YYREEE (reference sequence). This CDR3 is CASRLGTDVNYGYTF. The CDR3 DNA sequence: TGTGCCAGCAGACTTGGGACAGACGTTAACTATGGCTACACCTTC. Supplemented by reference TRBV5-4 and TRBJ1-2, the full variable domain reads ETGVTQSPTHLIKTRGQQVTLRCSSQSGHNTVSWYQQALGQGPQFIFQYYREEENGRGNFPPRFSGLQFPNYSSELNVNALELDDSALYLCASRLGTDVNYGYTFGSGTRLTVV.

The table lists this clone with a count of one. This chain joins TRBV28 and TRBJ1-5; D perhaps matches TRBD1 (5 bases). Trimming took 2 bases from V and 3 from J, leaving 11 bases between them. Germline CDR1 MDHEN, CDR2 SYDVKM. The CDR3 is 15 residues long. CDR3: CASSLEGGDNQPQHF. The DNA for the CDR3 is TGTGCCAGCAGTTTAGAAGGAGGGGACAATCAGCCCCAGCATTTT. Combining the CDR3 with reference TRBV28 and TRBJ1-5 gives the whole variable domain DVKVTQSSRYLVKRTGEKVFLECVQDMDHENMFWYRQDPGLGLRLIYFSYDVKMKEKGDIPEGYSVSREKKERFSLILESASTNQTSMYLCASSLEGGDNQPQHFGDGTRLSIL.

The chain links TRBV5-6 to TRBJ1-2, with 7 positions matching TRBD1. With 0 bases clipped from V and 7 bases from J, the junction kept 6 bases outside the gene matches. This CDR3 is built from 14 residues. CDR1 and CDR2 (germline): SGHDT, YYEEEE. CDR3 residues: CASSLGQGTGGYTF. As DNA, the CDR3 is TGTGCCAGCAGCTTGGGACAGGGCACGGGTGGCTACACCTTC.

This chain connects TRBV3-1 (or the pseudogene TRBV3-2) to TRBJ2-1, with 8 bases aligning to TRBD2. The junction had 11 bases not matched to a gene; V was cut back by 6 bases and J by 7 bases. The V gene's germline CDR1 is LGHDT and CDR2 YNNKEL (reference sequence). The CDR3 length is 15 residues. CDR3 loop: CASSPERGLVNEQFF. The CDR3 DNA reads TGTGCCAGCAGTCCGGAGCGGGGGCTAGTAAATGAGCAGTTCTTC.

J is TRBJ2-2 and V is TRBV5-1; 7 positions agree with TRBD2. Germline trimming cut 3 bases from V and 5 bases from J; bases unmatched to any gene: 10. Germline V gene data show CDR1 as SGHRS and CDR2 as YFSETQ. This CDR3 is 16 amino acids long. CDR3 DNA: TGCGCCAGCAGCTGGGGACTAATGGGCGCAACCGGGGAGCTGTTTTTT. Translation gives CASSWGLMGATGELFF.